This passage covers 12 T cell receptor beta chains from one sample sequenced in a study of cytomegalovirus exposure and HLA in healthy donors (dated by TCRdb to between 2016 and 2019). Library preparation employed the immunoSEQ multiplex PCR assay. For the multiplex PCR, a mixture combining 60 forward primers for TCR Vbeta segments and 13 reverse primers for TCR Jbeta segments was used. Imported from immuneACCESS, the table was reduced by TCRdb to in-frame sequences with V and J called. These copies leave out some clones; in studies compared against another copy, an unresolved V gene accounts for under half, and the cause of the remainder is not known. The sample includes 150,000 to 200,000 clones, with around 80% observed a single time. More than 0.4% of the sample is taken by the ten largest. Source material: PBMCs. The receptors here all came from a woman aged 45-60 years in good health and CMV-seronegative.

This chain connects TRBV28 to TRBJ2-7, with 10 positions matching TRBD2. After removal of 1 base from V and 3 bases from J, the junction contained 9 bases not matched to a gene. Germline CDR1 and CDR2: MDHEN and SYDVKM. The CDR3 runs to 17 residues. The CDR3 loop reads CASSLSVRSGRVYEQYF. CDR3 DNA sequence: TGTGCCAGCAGTTTATCGGTTAGGAGCGGGAGGGTCTACGAGCAGTACTTC.

The chain joins TRBV6-5 to TRBJ2-1; D is perhaps TRBD2 (5 bases). V shed 6 bases and J shed 7 bases, with 19 bases lying between them. Germline CDR1 and CDR2: MNHEY and SVGAGI. This CDR3 contains 15 residues. CDR3 loop: CASRETPFGVNEQFF. In nucleotides, the CDR3 is TGTGCCAGCAGGGAGACTCCCTTCGGGGTGAATGAGCAGTTCTTC.

CDR3: CSARPLYGYTF. The CDR3 nucleotides are TGCAGTGCTAGACCCCTCTATGGCTACACCTTC. This chain uses TRBV20-1 with TRBJ1-2; no clear D. The CDR3 length is 11 residues. V dropped 2 bases and J dropped 4 bases, with 5 bases sitting between them. Germline V gene data show CDR1 as DFQATT and CDR2 as SNEGSKA (reference sequence).

This chain uses TRBV7-7 with TRBJ2-1; no reliable D call. The V end was cut by 5 bases, the J end by 4 bases, with 9 bases between. Germline lookup yields CDR1 SSHAT and CDR2 FNYEAQ (reference sequence). The CDR3 is 13 residues long. In DNA, the CDR3 is TGTGCCAGCAGCCCGATAACATACAATGAGCAGTTCTTC. It codes for CASSPITYNEQFF.

The chain joins TRBV1 to TRBJ1-1. TRBV1 is reported as a pseudogene. This CDR3 spans 17 amino acids. In nucleotides, the CDR3 is TGCACCAGCAGCCGAATAGGAGGGGTATCGGGGAGCACTGAAGCTTTCTTT. This translates into CTSSRIGGVSGSTEAFF.

This clone has only a few counts. The chain combines TRBV27 with TRBJ2-1; possibly TRBD1 for D (6 bases). The length of the CDR3 is 13 residues. Trimming cost V 4 bases and J 10 bases, with 14 bases left between them. The germline gives CDR1 MNHEY, CDR2 SMNVEV (reference sequence). CDR3 bases: TGTGCCAGCAGTTCCAGAGGGACACCAGAGCAGTTCTTC. It is translated as CASSSRGTPEQFF.

This rearrangement joins TRBV4-1 to TRBJ2-1; TRBD2 might be the D (6 bases). The germline gives CDR1 MGHRA, CDR2 YSYEKL. The germline V and J ends were trimmed by 1 base and 0 bases, with 13 bases remaining between them. CDR3 size: 17 residues. This chain's CDR3 is CASSQGRDASSYNEQFF. CDR3 nucleotide sequence: TGCGCCAGCAGCCAAGGGCGGGACGCGAGCTCCTACAATGAGCAGTTCTTC.

In DNA form, the CDR3 reads TGTGCCAGCAGCGTAGGGAGTAGCGGGGGGGCCCGTGGAGATACGCAGTATTTT. Amino acids: CASSVGSSGGARGDTQYF. The genes are TRBV9 and TRBJ2-3; the match to TRBD2 covers 11 bases. Trimming at V came to 0 bases and at J to 5 bases, leaving 11 bases not matched to a gene. The germline V gene encodes CDR1 SGDLS and CDR2 YYNGEE. CDR3 length: 18 residues.

This chain connects TRBV4-3 to TRBJ2-3; 9 nucleotides line up with TRBD2. V was pared by 4 bases and J by 6 bases, with 11 bases of the junction left unmatched. The CDR3 runs to 16 residues. From germline, CDR1 is LGHNA and CDR2 YSLEER. CDR3 sequence (DNA): TGCGCCAGCAGCCCCAGCGGGACTAGCCGGCCCGATACGCAGTATTTT. It encodes CASSPSGTSRPDTQYF.

There are a few counts of this clone. V usage is TRBV30 and J usage is TRBJ1-4, with a possible D match to TRBD1 (6 bases). There are 12 residues in the CDR3. V shed 2 bases and J shed 5 bases, with 6 bases lying between them. Germline V gene data show CDR1 as GTSNPN and CDR2 as SVGIG (reference sequence). The CDR3 bases are TGTGCCTGGAGTAGGGGGAATGAAAAACTGTTTTTT. Translated: CAWSRGNEKLFF.

This chain uses TRBV19 with TRBJ1-5, with 11 positions matching TRBD1. The CDR3 covers 17 residues. Losses at the gene ends were 8 bases for V and 0 bases for J; bases not matched to a gene: 9. Germline loops: CDR1 LNHDA, CDR2 SQIVND (reference sequence). The DNA for the CDR3 is TGTGCCAGTGGGGGACAGGGGGTGTTATATAGCAATCAGCCCCAGCATTTT. Amino acid sequence: CASGGQGVLYSNQPQHF.

This rearrangement joins TRBV4-3 to TRBJ2-7, with 7 bases fitting TRBD2. Germline V gene sequence: CDR1 LGHNA, CDR2 YSLEER. Trimming at V came to 3 bases and at J to 4 bases, leaving 12 bases not matched to a gene. The CDR3 has 16 amino acids. CDR3 DNA sequence: TGCGCCAGCAGCCACCGACTTCTAGCGGAAGGTTACGAGCAGTACTTC. It is translated as CASSHRLLAEGYEQYF.